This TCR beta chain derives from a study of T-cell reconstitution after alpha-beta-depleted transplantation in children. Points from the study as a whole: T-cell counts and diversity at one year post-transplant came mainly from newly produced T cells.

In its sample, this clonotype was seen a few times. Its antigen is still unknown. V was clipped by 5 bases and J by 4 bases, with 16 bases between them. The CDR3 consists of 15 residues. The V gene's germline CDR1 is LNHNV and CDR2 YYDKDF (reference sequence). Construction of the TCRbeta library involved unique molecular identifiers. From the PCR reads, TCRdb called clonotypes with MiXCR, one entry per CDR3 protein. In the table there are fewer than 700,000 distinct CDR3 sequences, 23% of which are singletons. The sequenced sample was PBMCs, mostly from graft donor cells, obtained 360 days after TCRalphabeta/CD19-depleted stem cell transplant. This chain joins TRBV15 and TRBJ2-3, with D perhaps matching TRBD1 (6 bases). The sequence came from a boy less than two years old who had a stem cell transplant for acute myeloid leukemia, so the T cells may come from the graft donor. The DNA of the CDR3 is TGTGCCACCAGCGCAATCAGATGGGGGCCAGATACGCAGTATTTT. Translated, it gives CATSAIRWGPDTQYF.